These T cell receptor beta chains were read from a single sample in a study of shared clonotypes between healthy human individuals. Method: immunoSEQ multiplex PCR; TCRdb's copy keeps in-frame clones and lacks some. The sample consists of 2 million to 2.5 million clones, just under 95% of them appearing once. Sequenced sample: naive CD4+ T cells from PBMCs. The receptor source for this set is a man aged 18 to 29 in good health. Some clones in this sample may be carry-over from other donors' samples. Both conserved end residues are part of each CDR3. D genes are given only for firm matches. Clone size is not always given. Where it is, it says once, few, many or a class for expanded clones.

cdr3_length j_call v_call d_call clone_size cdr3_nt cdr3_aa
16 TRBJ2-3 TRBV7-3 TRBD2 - TGTGCCAGCAGCGCCTTCGCAGCGGGAGGGACAGATACGCAGTATTTT CASSAFAAGGTDTQYF
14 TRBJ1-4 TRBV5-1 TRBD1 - TGCGCCAGCAGCGCGACAGGGGCTAATGAAAAACTGTTTTTT CASSATGANEKLFF
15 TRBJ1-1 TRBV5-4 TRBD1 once TGTGCCAGCAGCTTGGGGGGGACAGGGGGCGGATCAGCTTTCTTT CASSLGGTGGGSAFF
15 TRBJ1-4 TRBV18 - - TGTGCCAGCTCACCACAACAGGGTCGGGATGAAAAACTGTTTTTT CASSPQQGRDEKLFF
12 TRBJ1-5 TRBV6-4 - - TGTGCCAGCAGGCAGGCAAGTCAGCCCCAGCATTTT CASRQASQPQHF
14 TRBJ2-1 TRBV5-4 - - TGTGCCAGCAGCATTGACAGTACCTACAATGAGCAGTTCTTC CASSIDSTYNEQFF
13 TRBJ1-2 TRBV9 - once TGTGCCAGCAGCAGGGACGCGATCTATGGCTACACCTTC CASSRDAIYGYTF
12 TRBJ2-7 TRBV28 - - TGTGCCAGCAGTTTAGAATACTACGAGCAGTACTTC CASSLEYYEQYF
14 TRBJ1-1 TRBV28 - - TGTGCCACCCAGGAGGGCAGGGGGAACACTGAAGCTTTCTTT CATQEGRGNTEAFF
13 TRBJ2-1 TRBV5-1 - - TGCGCCAGCAGCGGAACTAGGCTCGATGAGCAGTTCTTC CASSGTRLDEQFF
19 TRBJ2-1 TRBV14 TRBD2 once TGTGCCAGCAGCCGATATACCCCGACTAGCGGGAGGGCCTCCAATGAGCAGTTCTTC CASSRYTPTSGRASNEQFF
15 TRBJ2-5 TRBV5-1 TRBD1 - TGCGCCAGCAGCTTTATCTGGACAGGGCAAGAGACCCAGTACTTC CASSFIWTGQETQYF
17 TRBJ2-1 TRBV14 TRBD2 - TGTGCCAGCAGCCGCAGGGGACTAGCCAGCTCCTACAATGAGCAGTTCTTC CASSRRGLASSYNEQFF
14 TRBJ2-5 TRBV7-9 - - TGTGCCAGCAGCTTACTCAGGGAGTTGGAGACCCAGTACTTC CASSLLRELETQYF
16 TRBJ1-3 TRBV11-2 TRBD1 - TGTGCCAGCAGCTGGGACAGGCCTAACTCTGGAAACACCATATATTTT CASSWDRPNSGNTIYF
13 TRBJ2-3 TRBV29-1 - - TGCAGCGTTAGGGGATTGAGCACAGATACGCAGTATTTT CSVRGLSTDTQYF
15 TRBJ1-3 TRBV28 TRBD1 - TGTGCCAGCAGTTGGGGACAGGGGACTGGAAACACCATATATTTT CASSWGQGTGNTIYF
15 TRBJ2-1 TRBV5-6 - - TGTGCCAGCAGCTTGGTGACGGGAGTACTCAATGAGCAGTTCTTC CASSLVTGVLNEQFF
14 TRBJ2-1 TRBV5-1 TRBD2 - TGCGCCAGCAGCCCGACAGCGGGGGAAGGTGAGCAGTTCTTC CASSPTAGEGEQFF
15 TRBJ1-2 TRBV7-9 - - TGTGCCAGCAGCTTTAACAGGGCCCCCAACTATGGCTACACCTTC CASSFNRAPNYGYTF
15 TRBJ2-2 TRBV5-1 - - TGCGCCAGCAGCTGGGAGTCCGCGAACACCGGGGAGCTGTTTTTT CASSWESANTGELFF
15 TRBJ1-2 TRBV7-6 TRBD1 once TGTGCCAGCAGCACCGGGACAGGGGCCTTTTATGGCTACACCTTC CASSTGTGAFYGYTF
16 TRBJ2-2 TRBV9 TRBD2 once TGTGCCAGCACCCCTATAGCGGGACTGGGCACCGGGGAGCTGTTTTTT CASTPIAGLGTGELFF
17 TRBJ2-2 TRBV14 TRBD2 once TGTGCCAGCAGGCGAAGTAGCGGGAGGCAGAACACCGGGGAGCTGTTTTTT CASRRSSGRQNTGELFF
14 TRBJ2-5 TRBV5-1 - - TGCGCCAGCAGCACCGAGGGTGAGGGGGAGACCCAGTACTTC CASSTEGEGETQYF